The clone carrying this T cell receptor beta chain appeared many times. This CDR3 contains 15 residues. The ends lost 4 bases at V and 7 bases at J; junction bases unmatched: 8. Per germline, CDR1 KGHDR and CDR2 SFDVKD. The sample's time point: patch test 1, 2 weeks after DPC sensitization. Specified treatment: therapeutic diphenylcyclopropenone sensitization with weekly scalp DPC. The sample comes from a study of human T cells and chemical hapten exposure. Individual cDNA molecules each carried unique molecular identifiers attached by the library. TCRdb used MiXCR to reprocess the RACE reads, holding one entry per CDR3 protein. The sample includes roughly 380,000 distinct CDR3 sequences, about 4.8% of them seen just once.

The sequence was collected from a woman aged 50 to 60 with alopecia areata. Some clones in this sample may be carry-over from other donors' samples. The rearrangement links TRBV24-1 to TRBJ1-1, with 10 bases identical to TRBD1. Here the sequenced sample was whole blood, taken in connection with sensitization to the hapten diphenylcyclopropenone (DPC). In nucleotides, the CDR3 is TGTGCCACCAGTGAGGGACAGGGGACTTACCTTGAAGCTTTCTTT. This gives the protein CATSEGQGTYLEAFF.